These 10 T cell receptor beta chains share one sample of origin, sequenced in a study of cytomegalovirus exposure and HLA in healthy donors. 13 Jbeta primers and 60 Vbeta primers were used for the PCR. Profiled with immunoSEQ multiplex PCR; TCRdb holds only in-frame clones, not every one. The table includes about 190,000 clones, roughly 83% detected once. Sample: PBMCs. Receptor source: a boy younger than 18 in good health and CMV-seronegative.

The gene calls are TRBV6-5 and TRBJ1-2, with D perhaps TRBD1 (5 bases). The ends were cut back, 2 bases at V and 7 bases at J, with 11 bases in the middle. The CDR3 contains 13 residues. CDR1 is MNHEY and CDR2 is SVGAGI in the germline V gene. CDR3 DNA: TGTGCCAGCAGTTACGGCCAGGGAGGTGGCTACACCTTC. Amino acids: CASSYGQGGGYTF.

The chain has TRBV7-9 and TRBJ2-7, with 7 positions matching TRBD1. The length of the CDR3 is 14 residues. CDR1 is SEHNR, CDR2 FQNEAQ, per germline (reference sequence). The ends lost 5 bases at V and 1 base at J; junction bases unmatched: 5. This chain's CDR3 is CASSPLGQSYEQYF. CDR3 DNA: TGTGCCAGCAGCCCACTGGGACAGTCCTACGAGCAGTACTTC. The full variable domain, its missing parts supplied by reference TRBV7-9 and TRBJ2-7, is DTGVSQNPRHKITKRGQNVTFRCDPISEHNRLYWYRQTLGQGPEFLTYFQNEAQLEKSRLLSDRFSAERPKGSFSTLEIQRTEQGDSAMYLCASSPLGQSYEQYFGPGTRLTVT.

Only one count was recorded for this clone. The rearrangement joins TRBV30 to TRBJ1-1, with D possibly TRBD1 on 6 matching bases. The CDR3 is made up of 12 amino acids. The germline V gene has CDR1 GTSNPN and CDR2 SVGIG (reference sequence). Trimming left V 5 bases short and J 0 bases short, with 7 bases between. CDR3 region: CAWGQMNTEAFF. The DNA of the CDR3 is TGTGCCTGGGGACAGATGAACACTGAAGCTTTCTTT. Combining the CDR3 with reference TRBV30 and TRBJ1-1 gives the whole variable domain SQTIHQWPATLVQPVGSPLSLECTVEGTSNPNLYWYRQAAGRGLQLLFYSVGIGQISSEVPQNLSASRPQDRQFILSSKKLLLSDSGFYLCAWGQMNTEAFFGQGTRLTVV.

The CDR3 is CASTPMNTEAFF. The CDR3 nucleotides are TGTGCCAGCACCCCCATGAACACTGAAGCTTTCTTT. V and J are TRBV7-2 and TRBJ1-1, with no clear D. The V end was cut by 7 bases, the J end by 0 bases, with 6 bases between. Germline lookup yields CDR1 SGHTA and CDR2 FQGNSA. CDR3 length: 12 residues.

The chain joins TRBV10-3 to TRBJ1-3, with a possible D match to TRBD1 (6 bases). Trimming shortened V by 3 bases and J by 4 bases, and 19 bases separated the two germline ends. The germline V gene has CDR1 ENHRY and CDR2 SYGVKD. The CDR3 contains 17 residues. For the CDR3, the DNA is TGTGCCATCAGTGAATCTGACAGGAAGGCTACGGGAAACACCATATATTTT. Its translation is CAISESDRKATGNTIYF.

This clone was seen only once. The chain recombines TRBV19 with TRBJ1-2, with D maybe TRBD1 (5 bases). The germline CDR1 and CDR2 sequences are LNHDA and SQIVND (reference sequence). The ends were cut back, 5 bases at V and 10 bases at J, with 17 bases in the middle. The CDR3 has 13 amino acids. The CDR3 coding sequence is TGTGCCAGTAGTCCCGTACTAGGGGAGGACTACACCTTC. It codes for CASSPVLGEDYTF.

The CDR3 here is CASSDGGGSTDTQYF. CDR3 coding DNA: TGCGCCAGCAGTGACGGCGGGGGTAGCACAGATACGCAGTATTTT. This rearrangement joins TRBV10-1 to TRBJ2-3; 7 bases align to TRBD2. The CDR3 has 15 amino acids. The junction had 3 bases not matched to a gene; V was cut back by 3 bases and J by 0 bases. Germline values: CDR1 WNHNN, CDR2 SYGVQD (reference sequence).

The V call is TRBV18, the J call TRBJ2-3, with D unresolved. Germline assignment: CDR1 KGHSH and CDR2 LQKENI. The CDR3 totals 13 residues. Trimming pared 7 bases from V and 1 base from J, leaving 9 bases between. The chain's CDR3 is CASFIRGTDTQYF. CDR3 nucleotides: TGTGCCAGCTTCATCCGGGGCACAGATACGCAGTATTTT.

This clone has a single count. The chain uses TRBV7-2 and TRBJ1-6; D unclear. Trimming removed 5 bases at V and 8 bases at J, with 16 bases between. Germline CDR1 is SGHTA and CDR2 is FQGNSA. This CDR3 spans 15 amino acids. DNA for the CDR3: TGTGCCAGCAGCCTTTCTGGAGGGAAGGATTCACCCCTCCACTTT. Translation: CASSLSGGKDSPLHF.

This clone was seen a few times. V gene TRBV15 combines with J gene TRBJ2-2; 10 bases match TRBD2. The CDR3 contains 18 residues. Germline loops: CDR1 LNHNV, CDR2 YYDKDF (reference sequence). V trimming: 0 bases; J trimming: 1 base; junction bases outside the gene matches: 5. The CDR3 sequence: CATSREELAGMNTGELFF. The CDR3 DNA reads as TGTGCCACCAGCAGAGAGGAACTAGCGGGGATGAACACCGGGGAGCTGTTTTTT. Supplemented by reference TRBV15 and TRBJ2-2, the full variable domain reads DAMVIQNPRYQVTQFGKPVTLSCSQTLNHNVMYWYQQKSSQAPKLLFHYYDKDFNNEADTPDNFQSRRPNTSFCFLDIRSPGLGDTAMYLCATSREELAGMNTGELFFGEGSRLTVL.